This T cell receptor (beta chain) was sequenced in a study of T cells after yellow fever vaccination. Study results and caveats: Abundant contaminating clonotypes from the bulk population could appear in FACS-sorted repertoires. Reappearance after the booster was seen for most primary-vaccination clones, at 95% to 97% CD4 and 75% to 90% CD8.

This clonotype occurred many times. Its specificity is not known. Trimming took 4 bases from V and 7 from J, leaving 12 bases between them. This CDR3 has 14 amino acids. CDR1 and CDR2 (germline): SGHRS, YFSETQ. Synthesis of TCR cDNA relied on 5'RACE template switching, which attached a universal primer site and UMIs. One entry per CDR3 protein, called by TCRdb with MiXCR from the 5' RACE reads. Of about 69,000 distinct CDR3 sequences detected, 5.5% to 7.5% appear once; the ten largest clones hold less than 2.5%. V and J are TRBV5-1 and TRBJ1-6; D ambiguous. This specimen consisted of CD4+ T cells sorted from PBMCs, obtained more than 14 days after the first yellow fever vaccination. The sequence was obtained from a young man who received the YFV17D yellow fever vaccine. The CDR3 sequence: CASSAVDANSPLHF. In DNA, the CDR3 is TGCGCCAGCAGCGCCGTAGACGCGAATTCACCCCTCCACTTT.